The present TCR beta chain was sequenced within a study of cytomegalovirus exposure and HLA in healthy donors. Primers: 60 Vbeta forward and 13 Jbeta reverse. Profiling relied on immunoSEQ multiplex PCR, and the TCRdb table lists in-frame clones only, not all of them. The repertoire table contains 100,000 to 150,000 clones. The CDR3 covers 16 residues. CDR1 is SGHRS, CDR2 YFSETQ, per germline. Losses at the gene ends were 1 base for V and 3 bases for J; bases not matched to a gene: 8. The sequence derives from a man aged 25-45 years in good health and CMV-seronegative. V and J are TRBV5-1 and TRBJ2-7, with 9 bases that match TRBD1. Sequenced input: PBMCs. CDR3 protein: CASSLSPGQGGYEQYF. The CDR3 DNA sequence: TGCGCCAGCAGCTTGTCCCCGGGACAGGGTGGCTACGAGCAGTACTTC.